A selection of T cell receptor beta chains follows, all from one sample in a study of siplizumab effects on memory and regulatory T cells. Produced via immunoSEQ multiplex PCR; TCRdb's table is partial and in-frame only. The sample contains 90,000 to 95,000 clones, approximately 97% of which appear only once. The sample comprised naive CD4+ T cells sorted from blood. These receptors came from a human donor in good health. The CDR3 runs from the conserved cysteine through the conserved F or W. The D gene is left open where the match is weak. The size field is filled for only some rows; it gives once, few, many or a size class.

j_call v_call clone_size d_call cdr3_nt cdr3_aa
TRBJ2-5 TRBV30 - - TGTGCCTGGAGTGTACAATATGGAGAGACCCAGTACTTC CAWSVQYGETQYF
TRBJ2-1 TRBV6-5 - TRBD2 TGTGCCAGCAGAACTAGCGGGGGCCCTCACAATGAGCAGTTCTTC CASRTSGGPHNEQFF
TRBJ2-1 TRBV19 - - TGTGCCAGTAGTTCCCGCCCAGGGGCCCCTTCCTTTTGGGAGCAGTTCTTC CASSSRPGAPSFWEQFF
TRBJ1-3 TRBV5-4 - - TGTGCCAGCAGCTGGGGCCTCCCCAAGGGAGGAAACACCATATATTTT CASSWGLPKGGNTIYF
TRBJ1-1 TRBV4-2 few - TGTGCCAGCAGCCCCCCGGGGGGAAACACTGAAGCTTTCTTT CASSPPGGNTEAFF
TRBJ2-5 TRBV7-3 once - TGTGCCAGCAGCTTAGTCGGGAACCCCAAAGAGACCCAGTACTTC CASSLVGNPKETQYF
TRBJ2-7 TRBV11-2 - - TGTGCCAGCAGCTTAGCAACCCGTCTTATTTACGAGCAGTACTTC CASSLATRLIYEQYF
TRBJ2-3 TRBV7-2 - - TGTGCCAGCAGCTTAGGGACCACCCAAGATACGCAGTATTTT CASSLGTTQDTQYF
TRBJ1-2 TRBV19 - - TGTGCCAGTAGTATACGCCAGGCCCCAAACTATGGCTACACCTTC CASSIRQAPNYGYTF
TRBJ1-5 TRBV28 - TRBD1 TGTGCCAGCAGTCCATTAGACAGGGGAAATCAGCCCCAGCATTTT CASSPLDRGNQPQHF
TRBJ2-7 TRBV29-1 - TRBD1 TGCAGCGTTGAGGACAGGGACCACGAGCAGTACTTC CSVEDRDHEQYF
TRBJ2-7 TRBV27 - TRBD2 TGTGCCAGCTCGACGGGGGGGCCCTACGAGCAGTACTTC CASSTGGPYEQYF
TRBJ1-2 TRBV28 - - TGTGCCAGCAGTTCCCCCAGCTATGGCTACACCTTC CASSSPSYGYTF
TRBJ1-2 TRBV5-6 - TRBD1 TGTGCCAGCAGCTTCCGGGACAGGGCTTACTATGGCTACACCTTC CASSFRDRAYYGYTF
TRBJ2-2 TRBV5-4 once - TGTGCCAGCAACCAGGGGGGTGTGGACACCGGGGAGCTGTTTTTT CASNQGGVDTGELFF
TRBJ1-3 TRBV4-1 - - TGCGCCAGCAGCCAAGACTCTCCCTTCTCTGGAAACACCATATATTTT CASSQDSPFSGNTIYF
TRBJ1-2 TRBV11-2 - - TGTGCCAGCAGCTTAGGCAGGGCAGCTAACTATGGCTACACCTTC CASSLGRAANYGYTF
TRBJ1-1 TRBV5-1 - - TGCGCCAGCAGCCCCCGGGAGGAGGGAACTGAAGCTTTCTTT CASSPREEGTEAFF
TRBJ1-1 TRBV6-6 - - TGTGCCAGCAGAAGACCGGGCCCCAAGGTCTCTGAAGCTTTCTTT CASRRPGPKVSEAFF
TRBJ1-1 TRBV6-5 - - TGTGCCAGCAGTTACAACATGAACACTGAAGCTTTCTTT CASSYNMNTEAFF
TRBJ2-6 TRBV11-2 - - TGTGCCAGCAGCTTATATCAGGGGGGCGGGGCCAACGTCCTGACTTTC CASSLYQGGGANVLTF
TRBJ1-1 TRBV7-9 - - TGTGCCAGCATCAGAGGTTCTCTCACTGAAGCTTTCTTT CASIRGSLTEAFF
TRBJ2-7 TRBV7-2 - - TGTGCCAGCAGCCTCACCTACGAGCAGTACTTC CASSLTYEQYF
TRBJ1-4 TRBV28 - TRBD1 TGTGCCAGCAGTGGACAGGGGTTTGAAAAACTGTTTTTT CASSGQGFEKLFF
TRBJ1-1 TRBV6-5 - - TGTGCCAGCAGTTACTTCGCTCGACTTGGCACTGAAGCTTTCTTT CASSYFARLGTEAFF
TRBJ2-1 TRBV4-1 - - TGCGCCAGCAGCCAAGTTGGCCTATCTGACAATGAGCAGTTCTTC CASSQVGLSDNEQFF
TRBJ2-1 TRBV6-1 - TRBD1 TGTGCCAGCAGGGAAATCCGGGACAGGGGAGTCGAAAGGGAAGGTATTTTATACAATGAGCAGTTCTTC CASREIRDRGVEREGILYNEQFF
TRBJ1-1 TRBV7-2 - - TGTGCCAGCAGCTTATCTATGAACACTGAAGCTTTCTTT CASSLSMNTEAFF
TRBJ2-1 TRBV5-1 - - TGCGCCAGCAGCTTGAACTGGGGGTCGGGACTCTACAATGAGCAGTTCTTC CASSLNWGSGLYNEQFF
TRBJ2-3 TRBV20-1 - - TGCAGTGCTAGGATCGGGGATACGCAGTATTTT CSARIGDTQYF
TRBJ2-5 TRBV7-3 - - TGTGCCAGCAGCTCGACAGTTCAAGAGACCCAGTACTTC CASSSTVQETQYF
TRBJ1-1 TRBV10-2 - - TGCGCCAGCACGAGACAGTTAAACACTGAAGCTTTCTTT CASTRQLNTEAFF
TRBJ1-1 TRBV30 few - TGTGCCTGGAGCCAACCAGGGAGAGGACCTGAAGCTTTCTTT CAWSQPGRGPEAFF
TRBJ1-5 TRBV2 - - TGTGCCAGCAGTGTAGGGAGGGATCAGCCCCAGCATTTT CASSVGRDQPQHF
TRBJ1-2 TRBV4-3 - TRBD1 TGCGCCAGCAGCCGGCGGACAGGGGACTATGGCTACACCTTC CASSRRTGDYGYTF
TRBJ2-5 TRBV4-2 - TRBD2 TGTGCCAGCAGCCGGTCACTAGCGGGGCAAGAGACCCAGTACTTC CASSRSLAGQETQYF
TRBJ1-1 TRBV7-7 - - TGTGCCAGCAGCCCGGCTTTGTACACTGAAGCTTTCTTT CASSPALYTEAFF